This TCR beta chain was obtained from a study of cytomegalovirus exposure and HLA in healthy donors. Background on the study: Researchers found that about 84% of some 400 genotyped donors fell within the Caucasian-associated ancestry cluster.

The PCR made use of 60 Vbeta and 13 Jbeta primers. The protocol was immunoSEQ multiplex PCR, while the TCRdb copy is restricted to in-frame clones and leaves out a portion. The table has 150,000 to 200,000 clones, around 80% seen once. To note about this clone: No antigen is known for it.

Broader study findings: The majority of TCR sequences were rare, yet some public TCRs appeared in many donors.

V was shortened by 3 bases and J by 4 bases, with 12 bases between the two germline ends. Germline CDR1 is SNHLY and CDR2 is FYNNEI. This CDR3 comprises 14 residues. This clonotype was sampled from a middle-aged woman in good health and CMV-seropositive. The V call is TRBV2, the J call TRBJ1-1; D remains unclear. Input material: PBMCs. CDR3 DNA: TGTGCCAGCAGTGAGTATGGAGCTCCCACTGAAGCTTTCTTT. It specifies CASSEYGAPTEAFF. Based on the CDR3 plus reference TRBV2 and TRBJ1-1, the full variable domain is EPEVTQTPSHQVTQMGQEVILRCVPISNHLYFYWYRQILGQKVEFLVSFYNNEISEKSEIFDDQFSVERPDGSNFTLKIRSTKLEDSAMYFCASSEYGAPTEAFFGQGTRLTVV.